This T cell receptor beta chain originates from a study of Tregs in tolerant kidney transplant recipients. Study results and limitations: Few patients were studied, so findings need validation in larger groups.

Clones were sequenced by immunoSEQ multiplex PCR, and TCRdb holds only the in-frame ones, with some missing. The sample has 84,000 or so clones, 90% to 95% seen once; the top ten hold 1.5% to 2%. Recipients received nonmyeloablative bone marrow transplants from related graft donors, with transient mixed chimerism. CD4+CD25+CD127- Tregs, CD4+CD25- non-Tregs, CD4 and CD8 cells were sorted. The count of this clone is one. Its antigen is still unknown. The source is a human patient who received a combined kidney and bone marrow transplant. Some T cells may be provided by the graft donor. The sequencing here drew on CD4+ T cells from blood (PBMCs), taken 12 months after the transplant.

CDR3 DNA: TGTGCCAGCTCTTACTCCGGGACTCTAAGCTCTGGAAACACCATATATTTT. Amino acid sequence: CASSYSGTLSSGNTIYF. The chain carries TRBV18 and TRBJ1-3, with D tentatively TRBD1 (5 bases). Trimming pared 6 bases from V and 0 bases from J, leaving 18 bases between. The CDR3 has 17 amino acids. Looked up from germline, CDR1 is KGHSH and CDR2 is LQKENI.